The rows below give T cell receptor beta chains drawn from one sample of a study of blood T cells in healthy people across ages. In TCRdb, the 5' RACE reads were re-called with MiXCR into one record per CDR3 protein. The data show 650,000 to 700,000 distinct CDR3 sequences, 40% to 65% seen once. The sequencing sample was made of blood. Source of these receptors: an elderly woman in good health. Both conserved end residues are part of each CDR3. Only some rows state a clone size, as once, few, many or a class for expanded clones.

clone size,V gene,J gene,CDR3 protein
.,TRBV18,TRBJ2-7,CASSPRYVPYEQYF
many,TRBV30,TRBJ2-7,CAWMSGGFLYEQYF
few,TRBV20-1,TRBJ1-1,CSARDPRVSDTEAFF
many,TRBV7-9,TRBJ2-5,CASSSTLEAQYF
once,TRBV10-3,TRBJ1-5,CAISETGDYNQPQHF
.,TRBV20-1,TRBJ1-2,CSARDLTGHTF
.,TRBV2,TRBJ2-4,CASSILAGGESIQYF
.,TRBV29-1,TRBJ2-7,CSVGKGTGTEYEQYF
few,TRBV14,TRBJ2-2,CASSQERRGRAWNTGELFF
many,TRBV5-6,TRBJ2-7,CASSLGGTYEQYF
.,TRBV12-3/TRBV12-4,TRBJ2-1,CASNIDSSYNEQFF
many,TRBV2,TRBJ2-5,CASLSTGETQYF
.,TRBV4-3,TRBJ2-5,CASSPSGLAGGTQETQYF
.,TRBV10-3,TRBJ2-7,CASKNGQGGTYEQYF
many,TRBV20-1,TRBJ2-1,CSADPSGNSAREQFF
.,TRBV19,TRBJ2-1,CASKALAGFYNEQFF
.,TRBV5-1,TRBJ2-1,CASSRPGLGEGEQFF
.,TRBV29-1,TRBJ1-2,CSVDINTGPYGYTF
many,TRBV4-2,TRBJ1-5,CASSQEDGKPQHF
.,TRBV6-2/TRBV6-3,TRBJ2-2,CTSILPGAGELFF
few,TRBV5-1,TRBJ2-3,CASGRQGLGTDTQYF
.,TRBV20-1,TRBJ2-1,CSAPREGVTGQRFF
many,TRBV7-9,TRBJ2-3,CASSLGQMSTDTQYF